This TCR beta chain was documented in a study of beta chain features in type 1 diabetes. This CDR3 contains 13 residues. Germline CDR1 is SQVTM and CDR2 is ANQGSEA. V was clipped by 7 bases and J by 5 bases; unmatched bases: 6. Study observations and caveats: Diminished insertions and augmented deletions at VDJ junctions characterized type 1 diabetes patients. In all four CD4+ subsets, TCRB CDR3 length was significantly, moderately reduced in type 1 diabetes.

Reverse transcribing all isolated RNA meant expressed TCRB transcripts were sequenced. Libraries were prepared by immunoSEQ multiplex PCR; TCRdb keeps only in-frame clonotypes and omits some of them. The sample yields roughly 250,000 clones, about 20% seen once. Concerning this clone: Its antigen is as yet unknown.

This sequence was found in a woman aged 35 to 49 with type 1 diabetes. The chain combines TRBV29-1 with TRBJ1-4; 8 bases agree with TRBD1. The sample consisted of naive CD4+ T cells from blood. The chain's CDR3 is CSGRTGQNEKLFF. The CDR3 DNA sequence: TGCAGCGGGCGGACAGGGCAGAATGAAAAACTGTTTTTT.